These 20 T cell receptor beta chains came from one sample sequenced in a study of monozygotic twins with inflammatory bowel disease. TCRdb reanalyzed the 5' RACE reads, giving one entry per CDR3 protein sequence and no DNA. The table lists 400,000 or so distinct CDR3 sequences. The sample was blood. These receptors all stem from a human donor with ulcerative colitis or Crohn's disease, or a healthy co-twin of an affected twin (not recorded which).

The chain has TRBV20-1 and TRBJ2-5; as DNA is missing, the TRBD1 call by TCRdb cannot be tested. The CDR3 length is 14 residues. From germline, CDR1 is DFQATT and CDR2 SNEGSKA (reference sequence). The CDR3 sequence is CSARDEPGFGTQYF.

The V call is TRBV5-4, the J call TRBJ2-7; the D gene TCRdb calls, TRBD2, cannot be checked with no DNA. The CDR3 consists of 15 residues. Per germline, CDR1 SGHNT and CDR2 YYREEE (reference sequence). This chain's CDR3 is CASSLDSGTWNEQYF. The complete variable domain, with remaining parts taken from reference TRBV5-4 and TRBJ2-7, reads ETGVTQSPTHLIKTRGQQVTLRCSSQSGHNTVSWYQQALGQGPQFIFQYYREEENGRGNFPPRFSGLQFPNYSSELNVNALELDDSALYLCASSLDSGTWNEQYFGPGTRLTVT.

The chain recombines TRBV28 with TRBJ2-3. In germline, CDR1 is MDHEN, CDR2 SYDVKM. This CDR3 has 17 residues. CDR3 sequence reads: CASSLNSVLGSTDTQYF.

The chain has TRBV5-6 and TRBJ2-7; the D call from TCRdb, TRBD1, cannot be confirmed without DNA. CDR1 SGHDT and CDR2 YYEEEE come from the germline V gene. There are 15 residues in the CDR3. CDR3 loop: CASSPTGTSSYEQYF.

CDR3 region: CASSSGGTSGSPSHEQFF. The genes are TRBV5-4 and TRBJ2-1; with no DNA, the TCRdb D assignment of TRBD2 cannot be verified. Per the germline V gene, CDR1 is SGHNT and CDR2 is YYREEE (reference sequence). The CDR3 covers 18 residues.

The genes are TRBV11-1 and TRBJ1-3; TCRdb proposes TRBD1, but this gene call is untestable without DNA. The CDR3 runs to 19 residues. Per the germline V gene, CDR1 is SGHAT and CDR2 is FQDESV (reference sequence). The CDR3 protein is CASSLAGPPGTNSGNTIYF.

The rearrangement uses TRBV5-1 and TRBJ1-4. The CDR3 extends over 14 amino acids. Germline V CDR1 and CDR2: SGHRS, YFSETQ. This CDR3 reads CASSLDRSNEKLFF.

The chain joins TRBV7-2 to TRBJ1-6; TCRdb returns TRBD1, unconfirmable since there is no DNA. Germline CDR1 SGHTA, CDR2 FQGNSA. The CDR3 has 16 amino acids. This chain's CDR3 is CASSLVRGPGNSPLHF.

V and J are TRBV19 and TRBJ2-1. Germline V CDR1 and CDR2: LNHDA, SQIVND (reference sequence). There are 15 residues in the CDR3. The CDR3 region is CASSIGGGDYNEQFF.

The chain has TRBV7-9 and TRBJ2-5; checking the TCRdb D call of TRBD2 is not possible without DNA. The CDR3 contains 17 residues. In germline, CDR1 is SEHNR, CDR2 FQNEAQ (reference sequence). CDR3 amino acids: CASTGRTSGANQETQYF.

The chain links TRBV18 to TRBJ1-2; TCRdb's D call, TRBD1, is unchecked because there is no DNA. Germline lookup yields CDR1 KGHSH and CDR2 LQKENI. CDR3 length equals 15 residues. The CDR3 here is CASSPPDRGNYGYTF.

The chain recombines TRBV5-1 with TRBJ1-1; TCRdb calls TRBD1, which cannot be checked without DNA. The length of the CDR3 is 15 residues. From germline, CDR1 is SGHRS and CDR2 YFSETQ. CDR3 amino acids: CASSPEQQGNTEAFF.

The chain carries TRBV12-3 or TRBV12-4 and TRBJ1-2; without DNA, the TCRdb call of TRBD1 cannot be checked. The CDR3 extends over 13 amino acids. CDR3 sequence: CASSLEQGGSYTF.

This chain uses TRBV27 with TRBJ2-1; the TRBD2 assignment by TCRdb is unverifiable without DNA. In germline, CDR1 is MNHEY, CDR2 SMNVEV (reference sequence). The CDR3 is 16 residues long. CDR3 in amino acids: CASSLYGGDQYNEQFF.

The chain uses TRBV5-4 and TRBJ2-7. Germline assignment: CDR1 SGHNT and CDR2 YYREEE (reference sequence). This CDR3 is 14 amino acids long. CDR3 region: CASSLGGPWNEQYF.

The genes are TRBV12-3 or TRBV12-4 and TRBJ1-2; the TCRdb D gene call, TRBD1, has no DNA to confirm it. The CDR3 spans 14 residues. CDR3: CASSGGAPFYGYTF.

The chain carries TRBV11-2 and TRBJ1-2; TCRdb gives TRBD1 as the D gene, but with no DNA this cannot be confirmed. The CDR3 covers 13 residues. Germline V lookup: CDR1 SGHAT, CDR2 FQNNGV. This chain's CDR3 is CASSLGQGSGYTF.

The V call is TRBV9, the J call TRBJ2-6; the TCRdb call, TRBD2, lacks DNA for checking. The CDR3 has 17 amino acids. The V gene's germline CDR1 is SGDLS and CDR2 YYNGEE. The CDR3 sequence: CASSPGLAYSGANVLTF.

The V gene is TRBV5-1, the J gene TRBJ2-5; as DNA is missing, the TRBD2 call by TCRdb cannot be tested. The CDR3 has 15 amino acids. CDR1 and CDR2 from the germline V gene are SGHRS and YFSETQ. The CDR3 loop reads CASSLRSAVEETQYF.

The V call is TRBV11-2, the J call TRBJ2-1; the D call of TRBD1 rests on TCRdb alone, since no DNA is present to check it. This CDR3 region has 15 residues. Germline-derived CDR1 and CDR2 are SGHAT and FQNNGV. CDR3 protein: CASTSSNGAGAWQFF.